This T cell receptor (beta chain) was documented in a study of naive and memory T cell subsets. Whole-study findings and limits: Gini index rose across naive, CM, EM and EMRA in CD4 and CD8. Findings for naive and memory subsets could not be checked against ground truth. A few larger clonotypes appeared in naive repertoires, especially CD8, possibly memory cells re-expressing CD45RA.

J was trimmed by 6 bases and V by 5 bases; bases with no gene match: 13. This CDR3 region has 16 residues. Germline V gene lookup returns CDR1 SGHAT and CDR2 FQNNGV. Both TRBC1 and TRBC2 were covered by a beta constant-region primer of two equimolar oligonucleotides. Ligated cDNA was amplified by four rounds of PCR with nested alpha and beta constant-region primers and SP2. In TCRdb, the UMI-ligation and nested PCR reads were re-called with MiXCR into one record per CDR3 protein. This repertoire shows roughly 100,000 distinct CDR3 sequences, around 15% found once; its top ten account for 2.5% to 3%. The table lists this clonotype with a few counts. Its antigen is undetermined. CD4 T cells were positively selected, then CD8 T cells from the CD4-negative fraction.

This clonotype was obtained from a human donor in good health. V gene TRBV11-2 combines with J gene TRBJ2-3; 8 bases fit TRBD2. The sequenced sample consisted of naive CD8+ T cells from blood. CDR3: CASSPRGPSGSDTQYF. In DNA form, the CDR3 reads TGTGCCAGCAGCCCGAGGGGACCCAGCGGGAGCGATACGCAGTATTTT.